This entry features one T cell receptor beta chain sequence. The target antigen is unknown. The libraries of TRB cDNA were constructed through 5' RACE using UMI labels. TCRdb reprocessed the 5' RACE reads and stores each CDR3 protein as one record, lacking DNA. This listing includes tens of thousands of distinct CDR3 sequences. This sample was taken from a study of CXCR3-negative and CXCR3-positive naive CD8 T cells. Whole-study results and caveats: Higher TRB CDR3 hydrophobicity marked CXCR3-positive naive cells relative to CXCR3-negative naive cells.

The CDR3 loop spans 12 amino acids. Germline CDR1 and CDR2: MDHEN and SYDVKM. The sequence was collected from a human donor in good health. Some clones in this sample may be carry-over from other donors' samples. The chain has TRBV28 and TRBJ2-7. The source material was naive CXCR3+ CD8+ T cells from blood. Subset in this sample: CD45RO-CCR7+CD27+CD95- naive CD8+ T cells expressing CXCR3 (TNR3+). The CDR3 here is CASRWGPYEQYF.